This T cell receptor beta chain derives from a study of T-cell memory formation after mild COVID-19. The study, taken as a whole, reports: CD4+ bias marked clones expanding day 15 to 37, unlike balanced contracting clones. Largely, contracting CD4+ clones fell within CM and EM, and contracting CD8+ clones within EMRA.

Constant-segment primers served in 5'RACE that generated TCR alpha and TCR beta cDNA libraries bearing sample barcodes and UMIs. TCRdb re-analysed the 5' RACE reads in MiXCR, keeping a single row per CDR3 protein. The profile shows 200,000 to 250,000 distinct CDR3 sequences, 8.5% to 9.5% of them singletons. The CDR3 consists of 12 residues. Trimming took off 5 bases at V and 7 bases at J, with 8 bases between the two ends. This clonotype was seen repeatedly, ten times or more. Its antigen is undetermined. Sequenced sample: PBMCs or a T cell subset sorted from them (not recorded which). The clonotype was recovered from a man aged 18 to 35 who had mild COVID-19 (a few samples of this study predate the infection). Cell type and time point are not known. The rearrangement joins TRBV12-3 or TRBV12-4 to TRBJ2-2, with a possible D match to TRBD2 (6 bases). The CDR3 sequence: CASSLGGGELFF. The CDR3 nucleotides read TGTGCCAGCAGTCTGGGGGGCGGGGAGCTGTTTTTT.